This section outlines one TCR beta chain sequence together with its context. Its antigen is as yet unknown. The study ran its PCR with 60 Vbeta and 13 Jbeta primers. TCRdb's copy holds only in-frame clones and misses some; the assay was immunoSEQ multiplex PCR. The sample lists 150,000 to 200,000 clones, around 79% occurring once. The source of the sample is a study of cytomegalovirus exposure and HLA in healthy donors. Study results and limitations: It was confirmed in vitro that a few of the CMV-associated chains were specific for CMV antigens.

The CDR3 runs to 12 residues. Trimming removed 6 bases from V and 3 bases from J, with 9 bases in between. From germline, CDR1 is MDHEN and CDR2 SYDVKM. At sampling all donors were nominally healthy, likely with unrecorded immune exposures. This sequence joins TRBV28 and TRBJ2-7; D is undetermined. The clonotype was recovered from a woman aged 45-65 years in good health and CMV-seronegative. The sequenced material came from PBMCs. The CDR3 reads CASSFKLYEQYF. The CDR3 DNA sequence: TGTGCCAGCAGCTTTAAACTCTACGAGCAGTACTTC.